This TCR beta chain derives from a study of breast tumors, draining lymph nodes, adjacent tissues. Findings of the study overall: Compared with basal-like, luminal-like tumors shared significantly more repertoire with nontumor tissue. Tumor repertoires ranked between lymph nodes and nontumor tissue in diversity, with V and J gene preferences. The lymph node origin of tumor T cells was framed as consistent with a hypothesis, not demonstrated.

Samples came from axillary lymph nodes draining the breast cancer. In regard to this clonotype: Its antigen remains unknown.

Using its own MiXCR run on the multiplex PCR reads, TCRdb lists one record per CDR3 protein. The sample lists 100,000 or so distinct CDR3 sequences, 21% occurring once. V shed 2 bases and J shed 1 base, with 5 bases lying between them. Per germline, CDR1 MNHEY and CDR2 SMNVEV (reference sequence). This CDR3 comprises 13 residues. The chain uses TRBV27 and TRBJ1-1; D is uncertain. The sequencing sample was made of axillary lymph node tissue. The receptor's source is a female donor with breast cancer. Some clones in this sample may be carry-over from other donors' samples. CDR3 bases: TGTGCCAGCAGTTTAAGACAGAACACTGAAGCTTTCTTT. Translation: CASSLRQNTEAFF.